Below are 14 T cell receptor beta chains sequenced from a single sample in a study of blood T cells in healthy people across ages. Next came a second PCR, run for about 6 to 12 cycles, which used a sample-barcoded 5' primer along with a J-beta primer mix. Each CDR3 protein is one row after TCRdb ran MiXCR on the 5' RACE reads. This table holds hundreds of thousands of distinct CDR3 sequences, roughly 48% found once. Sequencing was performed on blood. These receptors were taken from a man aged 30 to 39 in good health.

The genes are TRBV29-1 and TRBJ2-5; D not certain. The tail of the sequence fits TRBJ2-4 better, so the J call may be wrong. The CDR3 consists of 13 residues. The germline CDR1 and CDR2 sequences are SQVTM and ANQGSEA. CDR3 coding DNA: TGCAGCGCCGCGCCACAAGGCAAAAACATTCAGTACTTC. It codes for CSAAPQGKNIQYF.

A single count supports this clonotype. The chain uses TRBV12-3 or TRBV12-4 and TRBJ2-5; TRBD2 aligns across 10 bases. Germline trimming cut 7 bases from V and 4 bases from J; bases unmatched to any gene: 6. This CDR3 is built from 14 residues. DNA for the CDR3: TGTGCCAGCACTCTAGCGGGGGAACCAGAGACCCAGTACTTC. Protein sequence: CASTLAGEPETQYF.

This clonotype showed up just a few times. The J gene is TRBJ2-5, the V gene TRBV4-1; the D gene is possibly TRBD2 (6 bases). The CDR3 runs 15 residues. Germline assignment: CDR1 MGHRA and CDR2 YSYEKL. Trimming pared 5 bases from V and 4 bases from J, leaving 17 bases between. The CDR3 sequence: CASSGLGLARETQYF. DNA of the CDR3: TGCGCCAGCAGCGGCTTGGGGCTAGCGCGAGAGACCCAGTACTTC.

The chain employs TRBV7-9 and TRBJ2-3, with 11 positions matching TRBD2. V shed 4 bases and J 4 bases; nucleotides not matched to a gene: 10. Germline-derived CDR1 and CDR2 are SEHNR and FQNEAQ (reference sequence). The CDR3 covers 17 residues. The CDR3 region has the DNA TGTGCCAGCAGCTATTCTAGCGGGGGGATGACAGCAGATACGCAGTATTTT. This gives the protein CASSYSSGGMTADTQYF. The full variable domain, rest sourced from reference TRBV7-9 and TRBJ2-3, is DTGVSQNPRHKITKRGQNVTFRCDPISEHNRLYWYRQTLGQGPEFLTYFQNEAQLEKSRLLSDRFSAERPKGSFSTLEIQRTEQGDSAMYLCASSYSSGGMTADTQYFGPGTRLTVL.

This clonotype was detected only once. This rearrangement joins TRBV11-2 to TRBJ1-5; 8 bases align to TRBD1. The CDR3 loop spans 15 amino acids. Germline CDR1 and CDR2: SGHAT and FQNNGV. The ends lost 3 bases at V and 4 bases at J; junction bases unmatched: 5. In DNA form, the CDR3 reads TGTGCCAGCAGCTTTCGCGACAGGGGTAATCAGCCCCAGCATTTT. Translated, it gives CASSFRDRGNQPQHF.

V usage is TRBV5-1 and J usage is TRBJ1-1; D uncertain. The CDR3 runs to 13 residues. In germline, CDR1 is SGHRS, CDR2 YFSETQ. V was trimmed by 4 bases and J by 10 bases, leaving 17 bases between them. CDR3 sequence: CASSPDLTARAFF. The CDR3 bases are TGCGCCAGCAGCCCCGACTTAACAGCGCGAGCTTTCTTT.

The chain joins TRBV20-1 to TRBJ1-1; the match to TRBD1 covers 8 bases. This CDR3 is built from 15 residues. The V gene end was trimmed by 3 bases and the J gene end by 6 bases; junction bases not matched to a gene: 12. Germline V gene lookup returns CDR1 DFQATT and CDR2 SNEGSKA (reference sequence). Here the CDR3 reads CSARLVQGARAEAFF. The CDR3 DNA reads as TGCAGTGCTAGGCTTGTGCAGGGGGCTAGGGCTGAAGCTTTCTTT.

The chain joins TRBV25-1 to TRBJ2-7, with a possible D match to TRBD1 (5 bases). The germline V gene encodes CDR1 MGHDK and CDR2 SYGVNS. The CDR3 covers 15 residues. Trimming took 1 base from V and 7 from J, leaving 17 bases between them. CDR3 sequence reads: CASSESPGLYNEQYF. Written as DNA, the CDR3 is TGTGCCAGCAGTGAATCCCCAGGGCTCTACAATGAGCAGTACTTC.

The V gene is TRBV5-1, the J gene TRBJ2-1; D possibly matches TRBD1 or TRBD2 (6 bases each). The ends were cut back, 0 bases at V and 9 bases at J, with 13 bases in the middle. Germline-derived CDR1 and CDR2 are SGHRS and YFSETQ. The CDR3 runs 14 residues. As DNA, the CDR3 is TGCGCCAGCAGCTTGGATTTACAGGGAGGTGAGCAGTTCTTC. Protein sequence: CASSLDLQGGEQFF.

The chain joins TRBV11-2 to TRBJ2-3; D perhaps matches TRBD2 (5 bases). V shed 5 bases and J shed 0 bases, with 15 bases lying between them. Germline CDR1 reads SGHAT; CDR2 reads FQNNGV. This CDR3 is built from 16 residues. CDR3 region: CASSLGGRPSTDTQYF. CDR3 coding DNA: TGTGCCAGCAGCCTCGGCGGGCGGCCTAGCACAGATACGCAGTATTTT. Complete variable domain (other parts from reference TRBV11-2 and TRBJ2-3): EAGVAQSPRYKIIEKRQSVAFWCNPISGHATLYWYQQILGQGPKLLIQFQNNGVVDDSQLPKDRFSAERLKGVDSTLKIQPAKLEDSAVYLCASSLGGRPSTDTQYFGPGTRLTVL.

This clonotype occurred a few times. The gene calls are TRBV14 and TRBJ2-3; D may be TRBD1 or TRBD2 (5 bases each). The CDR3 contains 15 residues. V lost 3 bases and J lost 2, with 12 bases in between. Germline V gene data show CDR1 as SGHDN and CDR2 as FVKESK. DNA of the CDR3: TGTGCCAGCAGCCACCTTGGGGGATCCACAGATACGCAGTATTTT. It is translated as CASSHLGGSTDTQYF.

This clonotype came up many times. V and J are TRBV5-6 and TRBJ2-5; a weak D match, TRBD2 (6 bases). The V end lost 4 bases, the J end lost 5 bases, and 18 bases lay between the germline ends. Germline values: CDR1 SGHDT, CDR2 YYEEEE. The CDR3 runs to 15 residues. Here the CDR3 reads CASSLNGGIGETQYF. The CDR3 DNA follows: TGTGCCAGCAGCCTAAACGGGGGTATCGGTGAGACCCAGTACTTC.

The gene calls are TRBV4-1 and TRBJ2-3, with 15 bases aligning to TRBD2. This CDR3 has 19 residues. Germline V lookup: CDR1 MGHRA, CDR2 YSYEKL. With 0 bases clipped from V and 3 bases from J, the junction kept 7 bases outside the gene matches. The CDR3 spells CASSQEDGLAGGQTDTQYF. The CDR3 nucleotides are TGCGCCAGCAGCCAAGAGGACGGACTAGCGGGGGGGCAAACAGATACGCAGTATTTT.

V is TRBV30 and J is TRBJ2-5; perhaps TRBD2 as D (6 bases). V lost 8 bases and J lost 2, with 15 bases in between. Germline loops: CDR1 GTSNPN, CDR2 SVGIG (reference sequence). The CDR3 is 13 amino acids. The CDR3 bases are TGTGCCGGATCCCGGGACTCTCAAGAGACCCAGTACTTC. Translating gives CAGSRDSQETQYF.